This TCR beta chain derives from a study of radiation and T cells in renal cell carcinoma. CDR3 size: 19 residues. Germline V gene lookup returns CDR1 MDHEN and CDR2 SYDVKM. The V gene lost 3 bases and the J gene lost 6 bases, with 27 bases spanning the gap. Measured with immunoSEQ multiplex PCR; TCRdb has only the in-frame clones, and not every one. The top ten clones hold approximately 20% of a sample with some 150,000 clones, around four fifths of them seen once. Time point in this sample: baseline pretreatment blood. Treatment meaning: 15 Gy SBRT to primary tumor, nephrectomy 4 weeks later. This rearrangement joins TRBV28 to TRBJ2-1; TRBD2 might be the D (6 bases). This receptor was identified in a woman in her 50s with renal cell carcinoma. Sequencing was performed on blood, taken from a patient whose treatment included radiotherapy and nephrectomy. CDR3 coding DNA: TGTGCCAGCAGTTTCGAGGCAGGAGGGAAATTTGCGGGATCCAATGAGCAGTTCTTC. Residues: CASSFEAGGKFAGSNEQFF.